This T cell receptor (beta chain) emerged from a study of blood T cell repertoires in COVID-19. For the study at large: Samples taken during acute and convalescent COVID-19 were collected in the United States, Italy and Spain. T cells, B-cell-depleted T cells, or PBMCs provided the cDNA or gDNA that served as material.

Germline values: CDR1 SGHKS, CDR2 YYEKEE (reference sequence). With 6 bases removed from V and 0 bases from J, the gap between germline ends came to 12 bases. The CDR3 totals 14 residues. Per the authors' pipeline: By means of reference gene primer amplification, nucleated cell counts were estimated. Measured with immunoSEQ multiplex PCR; TCRdb has only the in-frame clones, and not every one. V and J calls and clone size are those listed in that table; D and trimming were worked out from the DNA. The data contain approximately 23,000 clones, 90% of them singletons. The clonotype comes from a man between 65 and 85 years old with acute or convalescent COVID-19. The chain is built from TRBV5-5 and TRBJ1-2, with D hard to call. Input material: peripheral blood. For the CDR3, the DNA is TGTGCCAGCAAGAGAGCAGGAACTAACTATGGCTACACCTTC. This codes for CASKRAGTNYGYTF.